This T cell receptor (beta chain) appears in the sequencing data of a study of blood T cell repertoires in COVID-19. About the study: Samples taken during acute and convalescent COVID-19 were collected in the United States, Italy and Spain. PBMCs, B-cell-depleted T cells, or T cells provided the cDNA or gDNA that made up the material.

In the study's own analysis: How many nucleated cells were present was estimated from reference gene primer amplification. The protocol was immunoSEQ multiplex PCR, while the TCRdb copy is restricted to in-frame clones and leaves out a portion. V, J and clone size derive from that table, while D and trimming were established from the DNA sequence. The sample includes approximately 180,000 clones, nearly 90% seen only once; the top ten take 20% to 25%. From germline, CDR1 is LGHNT and CDR2 FRNRAP. CDR3 length equals 19 residues. Trimming cost V 0 bases and J 2 bases, with 20 bases left between them. This clonotype originated in a man in his sixties with active or convalescent COVID-19. Sample: peripheral blood. The rearrangement joins TRBV12-5 to TRBJ2-4; D is possibly TRBD1 (6 bases). CDR3 in amino acids: CASGLVLQGTDLTKNIQYF. CDR3 bases: TGTGCTAGTGGTTTGGTACTTCAGGGGACGGATTTAACCAAAAACATTCAGTACTTC.